Below, one T cell receptor beta chain is given with its context. What antigen it recognizes has not been identified. No per-base quality is available; no much larger clone lies one base away. The TCR beta CDR3 regions were amplified from the RNA transcripts. A first-round RT-PCR of the TCR CDR3 used the HTBI primer set with the Qiagen OneStep RT-PCR kit. Libraries were constructed in a second round of multiplex PCR, after which size selection and purification were performed. The libraries were sequenced on an Illumina HiSeq2000 using paired-end 100 bp reads. Per the authors' processing: SOAPnuke was used to process the raw data, with reads discarded if the reads contained adapters or uncalled bases, had a mean Phred below 15, or lacked an exact constant-primer or identifier match. COPE v1.2.5 was used to merge the high-quality paired reads, and each unique nucleotide sequence was defined as a clonotype. Clonotypes were aligned to IMGT TRBV, TRBD and TRBJ reference segments using MiTCR v1.1. The analysis included only V-J combinations with a frequency above 0.0001, which together covered about 99% of the repertoires. The TCS score was defined as F50 (clonal expansion) divided by E x V (chaos), with BLOSUM62-based TCRdist calculated between CDR3 peptides within each V-J. Welch's t-statistics and random forest reduced roughly 500 V-J features to 10 to 15, which were used in a naive Bayes classifier (R e1071). The public reads were reanalyzed by TCRdb: fastp trimming at Q25, MiXCR alignment, in-frame beta chains only. Each entry merges the rows of one CDR3 protein and shows their most common DNA and genes. The V and J calls reflect TCRdb's pipeline rather than the authors' work. The sample yields some 700,000 distinct CDR3 sequences; 17% were counted once. In total, the top ten clones hold about a sixth of the sample.

Based on the germline V gene, the CDR1 and CDR2 sequences are MNHNS and SASEGT. Compared with germline, V lacks 3 bases and J lacks 2 bases; bases without a gene match: 9. The CDR3 starts with the cysteine, ends with the phenylalanine, and has 17 residues. Only the CDR3 DNA stays, 51 bases, in frame from base 1. These data come from a study of T cells in Graves' hyperthyroidism and ophthalmopathy (dated by TCRdb to 2018 to 2020). A note on the overall study: Peripheral blood was sampled at the time of initial diagnosis, prior to any treatment. TCR V-J signatures able to tell the groups apart were searched for in a discovery cohort of 90 to 100 patients, of whom more than 40 had Graves' ophthalmopathy and more than 55 had stable Graves' hyperthyroidism. An independent validation cohort of fewer than 20 hyperthyroidism patients and about 15 patients who later progressed to ophthalmopathy tested prospective prediction of ophthalmopathy. The 100 discovery patients were randomly split 7:3 into training and test sets. In addition, the study compared T-cell repertoires in thyroid tissue and in blood from over 5 Graves' hyperthyroidism patients. Following sampling, methimazole starting at 30 mg daily was given to hyperthyroidism patients, and high-dose intravenous methylprednisolone was given to ophthalmopathy patients. TCR Vbeta CDR3 sequencing of fewer than 150 peripheral blood samples (around 45 ophthalmopathy, about 80 hyperthyroidism and about 17 progressor patients) is reported in the paper. The full study reports these points: No statistical method was used to fix the sample size in advance, and group allocation was not hidden from the investigators. In validation, the model predicted progression to ophthalmopathy with around 71% sensitivity and approximately 72% specificity, a median of 6.5 months before onset. Most expanded thyroid clonotypes (frequency above 0.001) were also detected in blood, suggesting blood repertoires may reflect thyroid immune responses. A 13 V-J signature model separated ophthalmopathy from stable hyperthyroidism, with around 90% sensitivity and roughly 81% specificity in cross-validation and 80%/75% in testing.

Graves' hyperthyroidism was defined as stable when no progression to ophthalmopathy occurred over 18 months of follow-up. Hyperthyroidism patients were newly diagnosed, with disease duration under 2 months, and aged 18 to 65 years. Any patient with an uncontrolled infection, another autoimmune disease, pregnancy or lactation was excluded. Diagnoses were based on clinical symptoms, serum thyroxine and TRAb, thyroid ultrasound and orbital computed tomography. Ficoll-Paque density gradient centrifugation was used to isolate PBMCs from about 9.4 ml of fresh peripheral blood. Total RNA was extracted using Trizol reagent, and RNA quality was assessed on an Agilent 2100 Bioanalyzer.

The sample was blood. The chain employs TRBV6-1 and TRBJ1-1; the central 10 bases match TRBD1. This sequence was found in a middle-aged man with Graves' hyperthyroidism. The nucleotide sequence reads as follows: TGTGCCAGCAGTGACGTATTGACAGGGGGCTTTAACACTGAAGCTTTCTTT. Protein translation: CASSDVLTGGFNTEAFF.